The present T cell receptor beta chain was sequenced within a study of control samples from healthy donors and cancer patients. Looked up from germline, CDR1 is MNHEY and CDR2 is SVGAGI. J gave up 3 bases and V 4 bases, and 7 bases lay outside the gene matches. There are 15 residues in the CDR3. This table comes from immunoSEQ multiplex PCR, and its TCRdb copy is limited to in-frame clones, with some not included. The data contain 100,000 to 150,000 clones, around 90% of them seen just once; the ten biggest clones take up about 2.7%. Sequenced input: blood. The sequence was collected from a man aged 35 to 55 in good health. V usage is TRBV6-5 and J usage is TRBJ2-3; TRBD1 agrees at 7 bases. For the CDR3, the DNA is TGTGCCAGCAGTTGGACAGGAATTTTGACAGATACGCAGTATTTT. Encoded protein: CASSWTGILTDTQYF.